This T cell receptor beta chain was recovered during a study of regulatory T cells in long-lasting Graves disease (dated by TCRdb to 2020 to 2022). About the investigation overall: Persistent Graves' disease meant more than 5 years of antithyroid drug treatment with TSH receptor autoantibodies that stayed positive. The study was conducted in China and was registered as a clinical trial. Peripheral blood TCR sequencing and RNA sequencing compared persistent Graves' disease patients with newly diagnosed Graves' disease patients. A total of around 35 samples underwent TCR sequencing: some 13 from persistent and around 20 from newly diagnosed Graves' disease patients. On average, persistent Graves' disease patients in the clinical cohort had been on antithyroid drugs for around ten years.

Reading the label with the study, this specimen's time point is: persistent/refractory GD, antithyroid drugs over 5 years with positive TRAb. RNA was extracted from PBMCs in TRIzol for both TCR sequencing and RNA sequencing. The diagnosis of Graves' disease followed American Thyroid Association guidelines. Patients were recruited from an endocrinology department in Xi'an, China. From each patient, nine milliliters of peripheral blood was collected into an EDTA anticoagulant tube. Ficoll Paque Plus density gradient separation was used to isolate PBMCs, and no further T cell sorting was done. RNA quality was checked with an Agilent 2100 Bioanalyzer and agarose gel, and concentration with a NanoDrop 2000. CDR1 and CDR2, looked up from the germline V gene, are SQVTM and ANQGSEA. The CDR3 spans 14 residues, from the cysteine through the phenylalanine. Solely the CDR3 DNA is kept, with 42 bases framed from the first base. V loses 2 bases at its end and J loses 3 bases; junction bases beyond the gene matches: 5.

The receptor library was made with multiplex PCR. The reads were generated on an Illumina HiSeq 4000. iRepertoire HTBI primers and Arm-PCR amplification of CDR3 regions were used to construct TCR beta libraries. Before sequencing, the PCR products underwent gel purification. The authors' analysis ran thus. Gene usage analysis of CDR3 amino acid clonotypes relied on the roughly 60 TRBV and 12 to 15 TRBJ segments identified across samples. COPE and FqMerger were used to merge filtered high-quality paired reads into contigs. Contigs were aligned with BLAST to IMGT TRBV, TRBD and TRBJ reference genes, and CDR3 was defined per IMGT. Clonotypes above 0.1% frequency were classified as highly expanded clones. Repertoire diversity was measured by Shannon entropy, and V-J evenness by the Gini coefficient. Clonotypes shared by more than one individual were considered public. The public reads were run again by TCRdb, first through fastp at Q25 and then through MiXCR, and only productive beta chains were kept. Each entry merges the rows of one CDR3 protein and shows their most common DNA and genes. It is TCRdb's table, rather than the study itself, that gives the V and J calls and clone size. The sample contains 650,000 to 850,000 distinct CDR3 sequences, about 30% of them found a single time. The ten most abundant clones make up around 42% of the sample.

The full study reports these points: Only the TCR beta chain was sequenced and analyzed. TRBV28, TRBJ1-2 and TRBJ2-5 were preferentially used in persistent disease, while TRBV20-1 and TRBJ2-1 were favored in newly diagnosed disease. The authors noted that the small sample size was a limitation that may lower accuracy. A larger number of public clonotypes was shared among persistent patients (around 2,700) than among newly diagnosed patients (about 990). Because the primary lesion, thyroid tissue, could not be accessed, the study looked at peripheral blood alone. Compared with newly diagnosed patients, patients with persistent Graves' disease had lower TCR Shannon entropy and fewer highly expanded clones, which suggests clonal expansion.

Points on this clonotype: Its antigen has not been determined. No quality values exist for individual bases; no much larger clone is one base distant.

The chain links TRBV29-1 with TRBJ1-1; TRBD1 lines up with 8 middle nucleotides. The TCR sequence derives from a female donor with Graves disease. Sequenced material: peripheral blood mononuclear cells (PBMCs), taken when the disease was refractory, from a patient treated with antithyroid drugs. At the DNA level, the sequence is TGCAGCGTTGAATTGACAGGGGAACACACTGAAGCTTTCTTT. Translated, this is CSVELTGEHTEAFF.